This TCR beta chain emerged from a study of cytomegalovirus exposure and HLA in healthy donors. Germline CDR1 and CDR2: SGHVS and FNYEAQ. The CDR3 sequence is 15 residues long. Vbeta (60) and Jbeta (13) primers were used in the PCR. Assay: immunoSEQ multiplex PCR; the TCRdb copy retains only in-frame clones and omits some. The sample contains about 76,000 clones, more than 65% of which appear only once. Source material: PBMCs. The chain has TRBV7-6 and TRBJ2-5, with a possible D match to TRBD1 (5 bases). The J call may be incorrect, as the DNA end agrees better with TRBJ2-7. This TCR was sampled from a male donor in good health and CMV-seropositive. CDR3 nucleotide sequence: TGTGCCAGCAGCTTAGACAGGCGCCTTTCCTACGAGCAGTACTTC. Translated: CASSLDRRLSYEQYF.